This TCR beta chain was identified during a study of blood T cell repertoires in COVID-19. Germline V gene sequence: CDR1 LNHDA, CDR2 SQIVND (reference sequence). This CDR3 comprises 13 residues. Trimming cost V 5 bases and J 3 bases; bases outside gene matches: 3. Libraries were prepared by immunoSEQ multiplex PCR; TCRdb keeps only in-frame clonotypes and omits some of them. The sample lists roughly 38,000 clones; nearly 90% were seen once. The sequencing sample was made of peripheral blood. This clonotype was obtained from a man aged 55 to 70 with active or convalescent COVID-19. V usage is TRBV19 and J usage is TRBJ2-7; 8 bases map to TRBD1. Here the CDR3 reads CASSWGQDYEQYF. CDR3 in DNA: TGTGCCAGTAGTTGGGGACAGGACTACGAGCAGTACTTC.